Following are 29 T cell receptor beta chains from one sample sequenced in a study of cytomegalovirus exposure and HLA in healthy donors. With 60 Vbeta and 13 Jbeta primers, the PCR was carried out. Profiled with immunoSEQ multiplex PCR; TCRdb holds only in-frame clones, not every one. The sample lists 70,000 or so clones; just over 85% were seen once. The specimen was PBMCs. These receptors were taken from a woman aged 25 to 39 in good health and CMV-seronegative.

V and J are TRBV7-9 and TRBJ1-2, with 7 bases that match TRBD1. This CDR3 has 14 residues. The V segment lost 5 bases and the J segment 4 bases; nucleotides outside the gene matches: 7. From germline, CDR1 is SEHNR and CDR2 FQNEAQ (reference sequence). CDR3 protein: CASSPLRDSYGYTF. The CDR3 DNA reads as TGTGCCAGCAGCCCGCTCCGGGACAGCTATGGCTACACCTTC.

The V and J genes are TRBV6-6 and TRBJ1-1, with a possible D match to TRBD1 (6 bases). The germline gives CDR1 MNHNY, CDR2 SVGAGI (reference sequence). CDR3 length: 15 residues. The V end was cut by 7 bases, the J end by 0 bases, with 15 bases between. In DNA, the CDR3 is TGTGCCAGCATTCGTAACAGGGCCGTGAACACTGAAGCTTTCTTT. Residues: CASIRNRAVNTEAFF.

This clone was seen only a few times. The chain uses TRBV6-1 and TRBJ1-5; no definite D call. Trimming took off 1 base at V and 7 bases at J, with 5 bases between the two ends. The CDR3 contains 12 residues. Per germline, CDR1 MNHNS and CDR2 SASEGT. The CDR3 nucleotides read TGTGCCAGCAGTGAAGGAGGACAGCCCCAGCATTTT. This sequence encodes CASSEGGQPQHF.

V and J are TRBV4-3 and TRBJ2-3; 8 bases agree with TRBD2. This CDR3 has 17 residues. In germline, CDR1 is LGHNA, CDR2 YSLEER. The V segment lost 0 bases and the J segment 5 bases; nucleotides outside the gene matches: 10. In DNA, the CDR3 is TGCGCCAGCAGCCAAGAATCCCCGGGAGGGGGGAGAGATACGCAGTATTTT. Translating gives CASSQESPGGGRDTQYF.

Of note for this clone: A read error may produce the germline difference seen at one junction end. The CDR3 coding sequence is TGTTCCAGCAGCTTAGGTATTGGGATTGTCCTGGGACAGGGCTACGAGCAGTACTTC. Translation: CSSSLGIGIVLGQGYEQYF. The chain employs TRBV7-9 and TRBJ2-7, with 9 nucleotides matching TRBD1. The CDR3 runs to 19 residues. CDR1 SEHNR and CDR2 FQNEAQ come from the germline V gene (reference sequence).

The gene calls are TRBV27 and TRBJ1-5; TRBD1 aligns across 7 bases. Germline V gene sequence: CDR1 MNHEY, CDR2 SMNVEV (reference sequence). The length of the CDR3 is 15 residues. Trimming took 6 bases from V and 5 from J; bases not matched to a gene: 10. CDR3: CASRKTDRVYQPQHF. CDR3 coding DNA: TGTGCCAGCAGAAAAACCGACAGGGTTTATCAGCCCCAGCATTTT.

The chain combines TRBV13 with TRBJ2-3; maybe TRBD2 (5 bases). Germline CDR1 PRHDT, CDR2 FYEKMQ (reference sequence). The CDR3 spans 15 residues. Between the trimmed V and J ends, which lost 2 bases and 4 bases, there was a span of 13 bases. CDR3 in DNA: TGTGCCAGCAGCTTATCGGGCGCGGGCGCAGATACGCAGTATTTT. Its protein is CASSLSGAGADTQYF.

CDR3 in amino acids: CASSALPSPGTGNTGELFF. CDR3 DNA: TGTGCCAGCAGCGCACTCCCATCTCCCGGGACAGGGAACACCGGGGAGCTGTTTTTT. The chain has TRBV7-9 and TRBJ2-2, with 8 bases matching TRBD1. Germline V lookup: CDR1 SEHNR, CDR2 FQNEAQ (reference sequence). This CDR3 is 19 amino acids long. V shed 5 bases, J shed 1 base, and the junction held 15 bases outside the gene matches.

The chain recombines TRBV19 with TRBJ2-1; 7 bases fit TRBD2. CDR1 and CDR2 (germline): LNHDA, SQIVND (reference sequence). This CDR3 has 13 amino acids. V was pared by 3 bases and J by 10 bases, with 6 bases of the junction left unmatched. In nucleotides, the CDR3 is TGTGCCAGTAGTATCCAGCGGGATTGGGAGCAGTTCTTC. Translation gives CASSIQRDWEQFF.

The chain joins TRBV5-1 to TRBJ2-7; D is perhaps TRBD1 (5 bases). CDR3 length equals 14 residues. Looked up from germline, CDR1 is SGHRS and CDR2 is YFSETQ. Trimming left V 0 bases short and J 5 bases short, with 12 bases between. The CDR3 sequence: CASSLARVSDEQYF. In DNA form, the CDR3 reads TGCGCCAGCAGCTTGGCCAGGGTATCCGACGAGCAGTACTTC.

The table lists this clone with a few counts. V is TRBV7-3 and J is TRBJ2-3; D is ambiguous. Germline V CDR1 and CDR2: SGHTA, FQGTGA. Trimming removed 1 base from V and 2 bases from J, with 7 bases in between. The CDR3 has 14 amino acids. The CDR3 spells CASSLMYPTDTQYF. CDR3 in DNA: TGTGCCAGCAGCTTAATGTATCCCACAGATACGCAGTATTTT.

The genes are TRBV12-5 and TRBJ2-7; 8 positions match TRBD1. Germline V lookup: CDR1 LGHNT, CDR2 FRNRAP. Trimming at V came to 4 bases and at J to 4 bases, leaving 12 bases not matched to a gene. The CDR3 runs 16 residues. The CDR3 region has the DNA TGTGCTAGTGGTTCCCCCCAGGACAGGGTTGTATACGAGCAGTACTTC. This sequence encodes CASGSPQDRVVYEQYF.

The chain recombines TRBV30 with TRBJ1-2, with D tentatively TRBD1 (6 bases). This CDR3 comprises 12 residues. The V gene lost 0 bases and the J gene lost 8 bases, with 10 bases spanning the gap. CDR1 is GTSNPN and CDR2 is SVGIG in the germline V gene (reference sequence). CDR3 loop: CAWSVWTVGYTF. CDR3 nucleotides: TGTGCCTGGAGTGTATGGACAGTCGGCTACACCTTC.

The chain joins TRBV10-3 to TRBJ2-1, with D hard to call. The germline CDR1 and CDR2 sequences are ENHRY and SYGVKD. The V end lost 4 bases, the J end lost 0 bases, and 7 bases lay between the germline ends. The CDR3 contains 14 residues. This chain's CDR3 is CAISGLTSYNEQFF. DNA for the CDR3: TGTGCCATCAGTGGACTGACCTCCTACAATGAGCAGTTCTTC.

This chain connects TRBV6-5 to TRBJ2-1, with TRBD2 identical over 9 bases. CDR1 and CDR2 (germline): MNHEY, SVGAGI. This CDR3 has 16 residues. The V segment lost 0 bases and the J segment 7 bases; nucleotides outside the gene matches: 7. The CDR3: CASSYSPGAGGNEQFF. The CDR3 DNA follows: TGTGCCAGCAGTTACTCCCCCGGGGCGGGGGGGAATGAGCAGTTCTTC.

CDR3 nucleotide sequence: TGTGCCAGCAGTCACGGCCGCGGGGGACGGGGGGGCTACACCTTC. It specifies CASSHGRGGRGGYTF. The chain carries TRBV27 and TRBJ1-2; D may be TRBD1 (5 bases). The CDR3 sequence is 15 residues long. V was clipped by 5 bases and J by 8 bases, with 21 bases between them. Germline V gene data show CDR1 as MNHEY and CDR2 as SMNVEV (reference sequence).

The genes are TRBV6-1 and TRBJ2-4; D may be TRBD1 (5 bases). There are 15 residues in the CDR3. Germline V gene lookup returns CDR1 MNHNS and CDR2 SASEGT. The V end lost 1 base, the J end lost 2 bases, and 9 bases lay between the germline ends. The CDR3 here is CASSEEQDTKNIQYF. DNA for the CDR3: TGTGCCAGCAGTGAAGAACAGGATACCAAAAACATTCAGTACTTC.

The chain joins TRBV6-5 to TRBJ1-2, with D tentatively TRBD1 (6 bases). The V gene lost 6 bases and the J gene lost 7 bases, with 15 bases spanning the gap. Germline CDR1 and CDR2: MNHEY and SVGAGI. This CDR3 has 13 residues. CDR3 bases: TGTGCCAGCAGCGGCCCCAGGGGTATTGGCTACACCTTC. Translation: CASSGPRGIGYTF.

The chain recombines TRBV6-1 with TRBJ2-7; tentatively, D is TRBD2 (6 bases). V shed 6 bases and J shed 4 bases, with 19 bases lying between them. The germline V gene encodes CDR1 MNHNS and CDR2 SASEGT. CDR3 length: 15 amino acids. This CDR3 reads CASSPGLINAYEQYF. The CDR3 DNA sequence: TGTGCCAGCAGCCCGGGACTCATTAACGCGTACGAGCAGTACTTC.

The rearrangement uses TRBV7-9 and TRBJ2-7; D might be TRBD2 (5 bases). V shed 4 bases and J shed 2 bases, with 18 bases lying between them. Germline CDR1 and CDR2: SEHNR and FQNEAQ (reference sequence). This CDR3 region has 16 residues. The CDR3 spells CASSSPGVGSTYEQYF. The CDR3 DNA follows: TGTGCCAGCAGCTCCCCCGGGGTGGGCAGTACCTACGAGCAGTACTTC.

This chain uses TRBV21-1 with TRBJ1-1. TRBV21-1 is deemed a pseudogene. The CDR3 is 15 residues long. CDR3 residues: CASSKAGGGDTEAFF. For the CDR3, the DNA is TGTGCCAGCAGCAAAGCTGGAGGGGGGGACACTGAAGCTTTCTTT.

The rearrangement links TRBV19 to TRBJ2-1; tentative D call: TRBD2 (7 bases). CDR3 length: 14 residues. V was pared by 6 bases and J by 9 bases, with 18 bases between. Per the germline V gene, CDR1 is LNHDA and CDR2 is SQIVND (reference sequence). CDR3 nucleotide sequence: TGTGCCAGTAGAGAAGGGGGGGGTTTTAGTGAGCAGTTCTTC. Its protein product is CASREGGGFSEQFF.

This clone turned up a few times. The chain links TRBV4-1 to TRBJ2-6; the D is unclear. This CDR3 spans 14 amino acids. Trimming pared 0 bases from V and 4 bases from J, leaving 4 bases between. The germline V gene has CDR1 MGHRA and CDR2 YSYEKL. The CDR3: CASSQDSGANVLTF. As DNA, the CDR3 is TGCGCCAGCAGCCAAGATTCGGGGGCCAACGTCCTGACTTTC.

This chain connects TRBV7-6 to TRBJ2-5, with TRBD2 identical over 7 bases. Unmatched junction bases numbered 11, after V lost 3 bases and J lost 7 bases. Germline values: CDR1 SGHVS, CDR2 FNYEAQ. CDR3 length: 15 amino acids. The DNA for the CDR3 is TGTGCCAGCAGCTTCCCTAGCGGTTCGGTGGGGACCCAGTACTTC. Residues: CASSFPSGSVGTQYF.

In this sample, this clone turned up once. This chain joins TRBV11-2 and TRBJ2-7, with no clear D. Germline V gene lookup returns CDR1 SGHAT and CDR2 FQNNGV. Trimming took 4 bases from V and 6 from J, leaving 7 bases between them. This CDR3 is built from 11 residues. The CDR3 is CASSSTVEQYF. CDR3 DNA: TGTGCCAGCAGCTCTACAGTCGAGCAGTACTTC. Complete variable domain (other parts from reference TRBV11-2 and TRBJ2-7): EAGVAQSPRYKIIEKRQSVAFWCNPISGHATLYWYQQILGQGPKLLIQFQNNGVVDDSQLPKDRFSAERLKGVDSTLKIQPAKLEDSAVYLCASSSTVEQYFGPGTRLTVT.

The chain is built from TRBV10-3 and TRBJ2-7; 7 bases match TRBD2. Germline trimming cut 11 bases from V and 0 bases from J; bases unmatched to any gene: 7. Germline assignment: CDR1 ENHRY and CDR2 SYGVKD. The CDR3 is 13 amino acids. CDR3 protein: CALQRGYSYEQYF. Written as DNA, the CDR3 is TGTGCCCTACAGCGGGGATACTCCTACGAGCAGTACTTC.

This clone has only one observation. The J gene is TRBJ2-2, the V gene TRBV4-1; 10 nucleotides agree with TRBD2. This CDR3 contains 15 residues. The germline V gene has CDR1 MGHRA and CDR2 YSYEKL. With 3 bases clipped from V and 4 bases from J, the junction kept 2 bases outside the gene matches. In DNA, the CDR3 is TGCGCCAGCAGCCAGGGGACTAGCGTCACCGGGGAGCTGTTTTTT. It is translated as CASSQGTSVTGELFF.

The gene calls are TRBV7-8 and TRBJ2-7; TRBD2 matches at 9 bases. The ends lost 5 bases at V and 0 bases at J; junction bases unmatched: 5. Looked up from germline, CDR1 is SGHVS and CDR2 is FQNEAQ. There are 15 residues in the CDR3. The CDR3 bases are TGTGCCAGCAGCAGACTAGCGGATAGCTCCTACGAGCAGTACTTC. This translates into CASSRLADSSYEQYF.

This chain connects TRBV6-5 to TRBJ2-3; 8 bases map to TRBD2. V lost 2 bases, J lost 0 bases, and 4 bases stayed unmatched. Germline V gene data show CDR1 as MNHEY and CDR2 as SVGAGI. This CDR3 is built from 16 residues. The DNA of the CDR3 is TGTGCCAGCAGTTACGAGTCTAGCGGGAGCACAGATACGCAGTATTTT. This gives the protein CASSYESSGSTDTQYF.